The T cell receptor beta chain under discussion was sequenced for a study of blood T cells in healthy people across ages. A remark on this clonotype: The germline gene is not matched at one end of the junction; a read error may be the cause.

This CDR3 comprises 12 residues. Germline V gene sequence: CDR1 LGHDT, CDR2 YNNKEL (reference sequence). A second PCR of roughly 7 to 11 cycles used a sample-barcoded 5' primer and a J-beta primer mix. Every single cDNA molecule received a tag from a template-switch adaptor with 12 random nucleotides. TCRdb processed the 5' RACE reads anew with MiXCR; each CDR3 protein has one entry. Of approximately 810,000 distinct CDR3 sequences listed, around 30% are singletons. The donors, aged about 6 to 90, were healthy Caucasians from Russia. The sample taken for sequencing was blood. The receptor was isolated from a woman over 75 in good health. The chain has TRBV3-1 and TRBJ2-7, with D unresolved. The CDR3 coding sequence is TGCGCCAGCAGCCACCCCGAGGACGAGCGGTACTTC. This codes for CASSHPEDERYF.